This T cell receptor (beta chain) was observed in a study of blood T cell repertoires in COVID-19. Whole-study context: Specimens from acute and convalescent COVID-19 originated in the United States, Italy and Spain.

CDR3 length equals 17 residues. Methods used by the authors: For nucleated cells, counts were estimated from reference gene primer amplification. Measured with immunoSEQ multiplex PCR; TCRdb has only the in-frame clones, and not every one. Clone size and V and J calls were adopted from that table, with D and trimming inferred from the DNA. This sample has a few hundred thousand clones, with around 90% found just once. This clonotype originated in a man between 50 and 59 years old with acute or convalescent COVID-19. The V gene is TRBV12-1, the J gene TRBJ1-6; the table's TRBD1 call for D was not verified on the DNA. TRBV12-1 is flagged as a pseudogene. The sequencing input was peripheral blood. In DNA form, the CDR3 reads TGTGCCAGCAGCCCAACAGAACACAGGGCCTATAATTCACCCCTCCACTTT. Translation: CASSPTEHRAYNSPLHF.